The 28 T cell receptor beta chains below all came from one sample that was sequenced in a study of cytotoxic CD8 clonotypes in ibrutinib-treated CLL. TCRdb's copy holds only in-frame clones and misses some; the assay was immunoSEQ multiplex PCR. The sample contains about 160,000 clones, over 65% of which appear only once. Sequenced material: PBMCs, taken after 12 months of ibrutinib treatment. All receptors derive from a human donor with chronic lymphocytic leukemia.

The chain uses TRBV7-2 and TRBJ2-5, with D possibly being TRBD1 (5 bases). Trimming left V 4 bases short and J 6 bases short, with 12 bases between. Germline loops: CDR1 SGHTA, CDR2 FQGNSA. CDR3 length equals 13 residues. The CDR3 loop reads CASSSQLGQTQYF. Written as DNA, the CDR3 is TGTGCCAGCAGCTCGCAGCTGGGGCAGACCCAGTACTTC.

The chain employs TRBV5-1 and TRBJ2-1, with D perhaps TRBD1 (6 bases). Trimming pared 4 bases from V and 4 bases from J, leaving 12 bases between. The CDR3 consists of 14 residues. In germline, CDR1 is SGHRS, CDR2 YFSETQ. The CDR3 DNA is TGCGCCAGCAGCCCGACGACAGGATACAATGAGCAGTTCTTC. Protein sequence: CASSPTTGYNEQFF.

By proportion, this clone is large. The gene calls are TRBV6-4 and TRBJ1-1; unclear D gene. V was cut by 6 bases and J by 0 bases, with 11 bases left in between. The CDR3 spans 14 residues. Germline CDR1 MRHNA, CDR2 SNTAGT. The CDR3 nucleotides are TGTGCCAGCAGAAGAAAGGCGGTGAACACTGAAGCTTTCTTT. Encoded protein: CASRRKAVNTEAFF.

The V call is TRBV2, the J call TRBJ2-2; possibly TRBD1 or TRBD2 for D (5 bases each). V was shortened by 7 bases and J by 4 bases, with 10 bases between the two germline ends. This CDR3 has 13 amino acids. CDR1 and CDR2 from the germline V gene are SNHLY and FYNNEI. Here the CDR3 reads CASTGSGTGELFF. In DNA, the CDR3 is TGTGCCAGCACAGGGAGTGGCACCGGGGAGCTGTTTTTT.

At least ten counts were recorded for this clone. The chain has TRBV28 and TRBJ1-5, with 7 bases aligning to TRBD1. The CDR3 is 16 amino acids. CDR1 MDHEN and CDR2 SYDVKM come from the germline V gene. The V segment lost 6 bases and the J segment 11 bases; nucleotides outside the gene matches: 19. Here the CDR3 reads CASSPWDSASPGSQHF. For the CDR3, the DNA is TGTGCCAGCAGCCCCTGGGACAGCGCTTCCCCTGGGTCCCAGCATTTT. Together with reference TRBV28 and TRBJ1-5, the CDR3 gives the full variable domain: DVKVTQSSRYLVKRTGEKVFLECVQDMDHENMFWYRQDPGLGLRLIYFSYDVKMKEKGDIPEGYSVSREKKERFSLILESASTNQTSMYLCASSPWDSASPGSQHFGDGTRLSIL.

The chain uses TRBV18 and TRBJ2-7; D might be TRBD1 (6 bases). CDR3 length equals 15 residues. V lost 2 bases and J 5 bases, leaving 16 bases between the germline ends. Germline CDR1 reads KGHSH; CDR2 reads LQKENI. CDR3 DNA: TGTGCCAGCTCACCAGTGACAGGAACCTTCCACGAGCAGTACTTC. Protein product: CASSPVTGTFHEQYF.

The gene calls are TRBV7-9 and TRBJ1-1; D ambiguous. Germline V CDR1 and CDR2: SEHNR, FQNEAQ (reference sequence). The V end lost 5 bases, the J end lost 2 bases, and 9 bases lay between the germline ends. The CDR3 extends over 13 amino acids. Written as DNA, the CDR3 is TGTGCCAGCAGCCAAAGTGCCAACACTGAAGCTTTCTTT. The encoded protein is CASSQSANTEAFF. The variable domain in full, completed from reference TRBV7-9 and TRBJ1-1, reads DTGVSQNPRHKITKRGQNVTFRCDPISEHNRLYWYRQTLGQGPEFLTYFQNEAQLEKSRLLSDRFSAERPKGSFSTLEIQRTEQGDSAMYLCASSQSANTEAFFGQGTRLTVV.

The gene calls are TRBV28 and TRBJ1-5; a possible D gene is TRBD1 (6 bases). The germline gives CDR1 MDHEN, CDR2 SYDVKM. This CDR3 region has 14 residues. With 3 bases removed from V and 9 bases from J, the gap between germline ends came to 15 bases. The CDR3, as DNA: TGTGCCAGCAGTTTTCGGCAGGGGACGAGGCCCCAGCATTTT. Translation: CASSFRQGTRPQHF. Using reference TRBV28 and TRBJ1-5 for the parts outside the CDR3, the full variable domain is DVKVTQSSRYLVKRTGEKVFLECVQDMDHENMFWYRQDPGLGLRLIYFSYDVKMKEKGDIPEGYSVSREKKERFSLILESASTNQTSMYLCASSFRQGTRPQHFGDGTRLSIL.

This clone was found a few times. The chain has TRBV11-2 and TRBJ1-5; a possible D gene is TRBD1 (6 bases). The germline V and J ends were trimmed by 4 bases and 6 bases, with 13 bases remaining between them. Germline loops: CDR1 SGHAT, CDR2 FQNNGV. The CDR3 loop spans 14 amino acids. This CDR3 reads CASSSTGNAQPQHF. As DNA, the CDR3 is TGTGCCAGCAGCTCTACAGGGAATGCTCAGCCCCAGCATTTT.

The gene calls are TRBV19 and TRBJ1-5; D remains unclear. Germline CDR1 is LNHDA and CDR2 is SQIVND (reference sequence). The CDR3 is 14 amino acids. Deletions cut 6 bases from V and 4 bases from J, with 13 bases between. CDR3 loop: CASSPDGLNQPQHF. The DNA for the CDR3 is TGTGCCAGTAGCCCGGACGGCCTAAATCAGCCCCAGCATTTT.

V usage is TRBV7-9 and J usage is TRBJ2-7; D remains unclear. This CDR3 is 13 amino acids long. V lost 2 bases and J 2 bases, leaving 7 bases between the germline ends. Germline loops: CDR1 SEHNR, CDR2 FQNEAQ (reference sequence). CDR3 sequence reads: CASSLPGAYEQYF. The CDR3 DNA reads as TGTGCCAGCAGCTTACCTGGCGCCTACGAGCAGTACTTC. Looking up the rest from reference TRBV7-9 and TRBJ2-7 gives the full variable domain: DTGVSQNPRHKITKRGQNVTFRCDPISEHNRLYWYRQTLGQGPEFLTYFQNEAQLEKSRLLSDRFSAERPKGSFSTLEIQRTEQGDSAMYLCASSLPGAYEQYFGPGTRLTVT.

The V gene is TRBV19, the J gene TRBJ1-2; tentative D call: TRBD1 (6 bases). CDR1 and CDR2 (germline): LNHDA, SQIVND (reference sequence). The CDR3 has 14 residues. With 5 bases removed from V and 4 bases from J, the gap between germline ends came to 14 bases. The CDR3 loop is CASSLAGQTYGYTF. The CDR3 nucleotides read TGTGCCAGTAGTCTGGCTGGACAGACCTATGGCTACACCTTC.

J is TRBJ2-7 and V is TRBV6-5; 7 nucleotides agree with TRBD1. There are 13 residues in the CDR3. Germline V gives CDR1 MNHEY, CDR2 SVGAGI. V trimming: 5 bases; J trimming: 7 bases; junction bases outside the gene matches: 8. CDR3 protein: CASSRQGAREQYF. Here the CDR3 DNA reads TGTGCCAGCAGTCGACAGGGTGCGAGAGAGCAGTACTTC.

This chain links TRBV7-3 with TRBJ2-2; possible D gene TRBD2, 6 bases. CDR1 SGHTA and CDR2 FQGTGA come from the germline V gene. V lost 0 bases and J 5 bases, leaving 10 bases between the germline ends. The CDR3 length is 15 residues. The CDR3 nucleotides read TGTGCCAGCAGCTTAACGGGAGGATGGACCGGGGAGCTGTTTTTT. Translation: CASSLTGGWTGELFF.

V gene TRBV19 combines with J gene TRBJ1-2, with D perhaps matching TRBD1 (5 bases). Looked up from germline, CDR1 is LNHDA and CDR2 is SQIVND (reference sequence). Trimming left V 2 bases short and J 8 bases short, with 15 bases between. CDR3 size: 14 residues. CDR3 nucleotides: TGTGCCAGTAGTATAACCGGGGGGAGAGGCGGCTACACCTTC. The encoded protein is CASSITGGRGGYTF.

This chain joins TRBV9 and TRBJ1-4, with a possible D match to TRBD1 (6 bases). Germline CDR1 is SGDLS and CDR2 is YYNGEE. The CDR3 consists of 14 residues. Trimming took off 4 bases at V and 5 bases at J, with 12 bases between the two ends. The DNA of the CDR3 is TGTGCCAGCAGCACCGGACAGCACAATGAAAAACTGTTTTTT. Its translation: CASSTGQHNEKLFF.

About this clone itself: This sample includes further DNA sequences coding for the same CDR3. The chain is built from TRBV5-6 and TRBJ2-1, with unresolved D. The CDR3 totals 13 residues. Trimming cost V 0 bases and J 3 bases, with 4 bases left between them. From germline, CDR1 is SGHDT and CDR2 YYEEEE. CDR3 loop: CASSLVSYNEQFF. CDR3 DNA sequence: TGTGCCAGCAGCTTGGTCAGCTACAATGAGCAGTTCTTC.

The gene calls are TRBV27 and TRBJ1-1; perhaps TRBD1 as D (5 bases). CDR3 length equals 14 residues. The V end lost 2 bases, the J end lost 6 bases, and 13 bases lay between the germline ends. The germline V gene encodes CDR1 MNHEY and CDR2 SMNVEV (reference sequence). The CDR3 DNA reads as TGTGCCAGCAGTTTAGCCGGGACCATATCTGAAGCTTTCTTT. This encodes CASSLAGTISEAFF.

Remarks on this clone: Different DNA sequences within this sample yield the same CDR3. The V call is TRBV6-6, the J call TRBJ1-2; 9 bases agree with TRBD1. The CDR3 runs 13 residues. In germline, CDR1 is MNHNY, CDR2 SVGAGI (reference sequence). The J segment lost 4 bases and the V segment lost 5 bases, leaving 2 bases of the junction unmatched. The CDR3 coding sequence is TGTGCCAGCAGTGAGACAGGGGGCTATGGCTACACCTTC. Translating gives CASSETGGYGYTF.

The chain uses TRBV7-2 and TRBJ1-1; 10 positions match TRBD1. From germline, CDR1 is SGHTA and CDR2 FQGNSA. V shed 4 bases and J 5 bases; nucleotides not matched to a gene: 10. The CDR3 has 16 amino acids. The CDR3 loop reads CASSSSPGQGSTEAFF. The CDR3 region has the DNA TGTGCCAGCAGCTCGTCACCGGGACAGGGGAGTACTGAAGCTTTCTTT.

This chain joins TRBV7-2 and TRBJ2-1; TRBD2 aligns across 10 bases. The germline V gene encodes CDR1 SGHTA and CDR2 FQGNSA. With V trimmed by 5 bases and J by 2 bases, 9 bases remained unmatched. The CDR3 runs to 17 residues. The CDR3 DNA is TGTGCCAGCAGCCCTAGGACCGGGACTAGCGCCTACAATGAGCAGTTCTTC. The encoded protein is CASSPRTGTSAYNEQFF.

A word on this clone: One end of the junction fails to match germline, which may point to a read error. The chain uses TRBV20-1 and TRBJ1-3, with D uncertain. Germline V gene data show CDR1 as DFQATT and CDR2 as SNEGSKA (reference sequence). The CDR3 has 11 amino acids. CDR3: CSAPTGNTIYF. The CDR3 DNA is TGCAGTGCTCCGACTGGGAACACCATATATTTT.

The V gene is TRBV6-5, the J gene TRBJ2-3; perhaps TRBD1 as D (6 bases). This CDR3 region has 15 residues. Germline loops: CDR1 MNHEY, CDR2 SVGAGI. Deletions cut 6 bases from V and 2 bases from J, with 15 bases between. Here the CDR3 DNA reads TGTGCCAGCAGGCCTACAGGGTCCCCCACAGATACGCAGTATTTT. It codes for CASRPTGSPTDTQYF.

V gene TRBV19 combines with J gene TRBJ2-5; 11 positions agree with TRBD1. V gave up 3 bases and J gave up 5 bases; unmatched junction bases: 5. Germline V gene data show CDR1 as LNHDA and CDR2 as SQIVND (reference sequence). This CDR3 is 15 amino acids long. Here the CDR3 reads CASSIWTGGGETQYF. CDR3 coding DNA: TGTGCCAGTAGTATCTGGACAGGGGGCGGGGAGACCCAGTACTTC.

V usage is TRBV28 and J usage is TRBJ1-5, with D tentatively TRBD1 (6 bases). The CDR3 spans 20 residues. V was clipped by 3 bases and J by 0 bases, with 24 bases between them. Germline loops: CDR1 MDHEN, CDR2 SYDVKM. CDR3 coding DNA: TGTGCCAGCAGTTTGGGGGCAAGGGGGGGTACGGTCTATAGCAATCAGCCCCAGCATTTT. Translation: CASSLGARGGTVYSNQPQHF.

The CDR3 DNA reads TGTGCCAGCAGTCCGGACAGGGCCATCACAGATACGCAGTATTTT. Its translation: CASSPDRAITDTQYF. This chain joins TRBV2 and TRBJ2-3, with 8 bases identical to TRBD1. CDR3 size: 15 residues. CDR1 and CDR2 from the germline V gene are SNHLY and FYNNEI. Trimming cost V 5 bases and J 2 bases; bases outside gene matches: 6.

This sequence joins TRBV19 and TRBJ1-1; D not resolved. The germline V gene has CDR1 LNHDA and CDR2 SQIVND (reference sequence). The V end was cut by 10 bases, the J end by 4 bases, with 19 bases between. The CDR3 is 14 residues long. CDR3 DNA sequence: TGTGCCACCCGAGGGTCGGATCGGGTCACTGAAGCTTTCTTT. Translated: CATRGSDRVTEAFF.

This chain links TRBV6-1 with TRBJ2-1, with D possibly TRBD2 on 5 matching bases. Germline V gene data show CDR1 as MNHNS and CDR2 as SASEGT. Trimming cost V 0 bases and J 7 bases, with 10 bases left between them. The CDR3 runs 14 residues. The CDR3 DNA reads as TGTGCCAGCAGTGAAGCAGGGAGTTATAATGAGCAGTTCTTC. This codes for CASSEAGSYNEQFF.